The 13 T cell receptor beta chains reported below all come from one sample, sequenced in a study of pediatric ulcerative colitis. The rectum was sampled with one to two pinch biopsies at colonoscopy. TCRdb's copy holds only in-frame clones and misses some; the assay was immunoSEQ multiplex PCR. The sample consists of some 50,000 clones, roughly 79% of them appearing once. The sample consisted of gut tissue. The receptors were sampled from a girl between 5 and 17 years old with moderate ulcerative colitis.

This chain joins TRBV2 and TRBJ1-1; TRBD1 is a possible D gene (5 bases). CDR3 size: 13 residues. The germline gives CDR1 SNHLY, CDR2 FYNNEI. With 5 bases removed from V and 2 bases from J, the gap between germline ends came to 9 bases. This chain's CDR3 is CASSQGENTEAFF. The DNA of the CDR3 is TGTGCCAGCAGTCAAGGGGAAAACACTGAAGCTTTCTTT.

V usage is TRBV9 and J usage is TRBJ1-4; D is unclear. This CDR3 has 15 amino acids. Germline values: CDR1 SGDLS, CDR2 YYNGEE. The ends were cut back, 0 bases at V and 7 bases at J, with 13 bases in the middle. The CDR3 protein is CASSVDAGLSEKLFF. The CDR3 DNA follows: TGTGCCAGCAGCGTAGACGCCGGGCTAAGTGAAAAACTGTTTTTT. The variable domain in full, completed from reference TRBV9 and TRBJ1-4, reads DSGVTQTPKHLITATGQRVTLRCSPRSGDLSVYWYQQSLDQGLQFLIQYYNGEERAKGNILERFSAQQFPDLHSELNLSSLELGDSALYFCASSVDAGLSEKLFFGSGTQLSVL.

This clone appeared once. The chain joins TRBV7-2 to TRBJ2-1; D is unresolved. CDR3 length: 14 amino acids. V was cut by 1 base and J by 0 bases, with 4 bases left in between. From germline, CDR1 is SGHTA and CDR2 FQGNSA. CDR3 bases: TGTGCCAGCAGCTTAGACAGCTCCTACAATGAGCAGTTCTTC. This gives the protein CASSLDSSYNEQFF.

V usage is TRBV5-1 and J usage is TRBJ2-2; D is uncertain. The CDR3 contains 16 residues. V was cut by 1 base and J by 4 bases, with 14 bases left in between. CDR1 SGHRS and CDR2 YFSETQ come from the germline V gene. The CDR3: CASSLRSSGGTGELFF. The CDR3 DNA is TGCGCCAGCAGCTTGAGATCGTCTGGCGGCACCGGGGAGCTGTTTTTT.

This rearrangement joins TRBV7-9 to TRBJ1-5, with D possibly matching TRBD1 (5 bases). CDR3 length equals 13 residues. Germline V gene lookup returns CDR1 SEHNR and CDR2 FQNEAQ (reference sequence). Between the trimmed V and J ends, which lost 1 base and 7 bases, there was a span of 8 bases. For the CDR3, the DNA is TGTGCCAGCAGCTTAGACTGGGACCAGCCCCAGCATTTT. Its translation: CASSLDWDQPQHF.

The genes are TRBV18 and TRBJ2-2; D might be TRBD2 (5 bases). This CDR3 has 14 amino acids. The V and J ends lost 2 bases and 1 base respectively, with 5 bases between them. Germline assignment: CDR1 KGHSH and CDR2 LQKENI. The CDR3 sequence: CASSPAGNTGELFF. The CDR3 nucleotides are TGTGCCAGCTCACCAGCGGGGAACACCGGGGAGCTGTTTTTT.

This clone was observed a single time. The chain is built from TRBV2 and TRBJ2-1, with unresolved D. The CDR3 contains 13 residues. CDR1 SNHLY and CDR2 FYNNEI come from the germline V gene. Deletions cut 7 bases from V and 7 bases from J, with 14 bases between. The CDR3 spells CASTLDFVNEQFF. The CDR3 DNA reads TGTGCCAGCACCCTCGACTTCGTTAATGAGCAGTTCTTC.

V is TRBV5-4 and J is TRBJ2-6; no firm D call. This CDR3 comprises 16 residues. The germline CDR1 and CDR2 sequences are SGHNT and YYREEE (reference sequence). The V gene lost 4 bases and the J gene lost 2 bases, with 13 bases spanning the gap. DNA for the CDR3: TGTGCCAGCAGCCTGTTTAGGTCCGCTGGGGCCAACGTCCTGACTTTC. Translation gives CASSLFRSAGANVLTF.

This clone was counted a few times. The rearrangement uses TRBV9 and TRBJ1-3; D not resolved. The CDR3 consists of 15 residues. Germline CDR1 SGDLS, CDR2 YYNGEE. Trimming stripped 6 bases from V and 0 bases from J, with 13 bases between. The CDR3 sequence: CASTSGYGSGNTIYF. The CDR3 DNA sequence: TGTGCCAGCACCTCTGGGTATGGCTCTGGAAACACCATATATTTT.

The chain employs TRBV18 and TRBJ2-5; D is undetermined. The DNA end lines up better with TRBJ2-7; the J call may be wrong. The CDR3 contains 13 residues. Germline V gene data show CDR1 as KGHSH and CDR2 as LQKENI. The CDR3 region has the DNA TGTGCCAGCTCACCCGATCCGTCCTACGAGCAGTACTTC. Protein product: CASSPDPSYEQYF.

This chain connects TRBV4-2 to TRBJ1-2; D gene ambiguous. V was trimmed by 0 bases and J by 8 bases, leaving 13 bases between them. The CDR3 has 14 residues. CDR1 is LGHNA, CDR2 YNFKEQ, per germline. In DNA, the CDR3 is TGTGCCAGCAGCCAAGATTATCGGGGTAGGGGCTACACCTTC. It yields the protein CASSQDYRGRGYTF.

This sequence joins TRBV27 and TRBJ2-2, with a weak D call TRBD1 (6 bases). Germline values: CDR1 MNHEY, CDR2 SMNVEV (reference sequence). This CDR3 comprises 16 residues. V shed 2 bases and J shed 4 bases, with 14 bases lying between them. The CDR3 coding sequence is TGTGCCAGCAGTTTAGCCGGACAGATAATCACCGGGGAGCTGTTTTTT. It translates to CASSLAGQIITGELFF.

The rearrangement links TRBV23-1 to TRBJ1-3, with TRBD1 matching over 8 bases. TRBV23-1 is marked as an open reading frame, function uncertain. The trim removed 6 bases at V and 3 bases at J, leaving 10 bases unmatched. This CDR3 has 16 amino acids. CDR3 DNA sequence: TGCGCCAGCAGCCCTTTATTGGACAGGGATGGAAACACCATATATTTT. Its protein is CASSPLLDRDGNTIYF.